These 5 T cell receptor beta chains were all obtained from the same sample, sequenced in a study of T cell responses to AZD1222 COVID-19 vaccine (dated by TCRdb to the early 2020s). The label giving this sample's time point can be read as: baseline before first vaccination. Libraries were made using the immunoSEQ multiplex PCR assay. As stored in TCRdb, this immuneACCESS dataset retains in-frame rearrangements with V and J assigned. A fraction of the clones does not appear; measured against another copy, unresolved V genes explain less than half of the discrepancy, and the remainder lacks a known reason. A total of 130,000 or so clones appear in this sample, 92% of them only once. Under 1.2% of the sample is taken by the ten largest. The material was peripheral blood, obtained on day 0 of AZD1222 vaccination. These receptors were obtained from an adult in good health.

This sequence joins TRBV2 and TRBJ2-7; 7 nucleotides align to TRBD1. Germline V gene data show CDR1 as SNHLY and CDR2 as FYNNEI. V shed 6 bases, J shed 1 base, and the junction held 12 bases outside the gene matches. The CDR3 has 16 amino acids. The DNA of the CDR3 is TGTGCCAGCAGAGAACACCCGGGACAGAATTCCTACGAGCAGTACTTC. Translation gives CASREHPGQNSYEQYF.

This chain connects TRBV9 to TRBJ1-2; the D is unclear. Germline CDR1 reads SGDLS; CDR2 reads YYNGEE. This CDR3 comprises 16 residues. V was shortened by 3 bases and J by 3 bases, with 18 bases between the two germline ends. The CDR3 nucleotides read TGTGCCAGCAGCGCCGCCGGGGTCTCCCCGGACTATGGCTACACCTTC. Residues: CASSAAGVSPDYGYTF.

The chain carries TRBV9 and TRBJ1-1; 8 positions match TRBD1. Germline V CDR1 and CDR2: SGDLS, YYNGEE. This CDR3 contains 14 residues. The V and J ends lost 3 bases and 5 bases, in that order; junction bases with no gene match: 6. Written as DNA, the CDR3 is TGTGCCAGCAGCGCTACAGGGGGGTGGACTGAAGCTTTCTTT. Its protein product is CASSATGGWTEAFF.

The chain couples TRBV19 to TRBJ1-5; TRBD1 matches 8 bases. The CDR3 has 14 amino acids. The V gene's germline CDR1 is LNHDA and CDR2 SQIVND (reference sequence). The V gene end was trimmed by 5 bases and the J gene end by 10 bases; junction bases not matched to a gene: 10. The CDR3, as DNA: TGTGCCAGTAGTCCAGGACAGGGCCTACAACCCCAGCATTTT. This sequence encodes CASSPGQGLQPQHF. The variable domain in full, with the rest retrieved from reference TRBV19 and TRBJ1-5, is DGGITQSPKYLFRKEGQNVTLSCEQNLNHDAMYWYRQDPGQGLRLIYYSQIVNDFQKGDIAEGYSVSREKKESFPLTVTSAQKNPTAFYLCASSPGQGLQPQHFGDGTRLSIL.

This chain uses TRBV5-1 with TRBJ2-3; D is possibly TRBD1 (7 bases). V lost 4 bases to trimming and J lost 5 bases, with 23 bases between them. CDR1 SGHRS and CDR2 YFSETQ come from the germline V gene. This CDR3 is built from 17 residues. DNA for the CDR3: TGCGCCAGCAGCAGAGGACAGGCCCGGGGAGGAGGAGATACGCAGTATTTT. Translation: CASSRGQARGGGDTQYF.